This paragraph reports one T cell receptor (beta chain). Its antigen target is currently unknown. It has no much larger one-base neighbor in the sample; base qualities were not kept. CD8 naive samples were CD45RO-negative cells positively selected for CCR7, giving a CD45RA+CCR7+ population that excluded TemRA cells. Donors were healthy HIV-negative adults with no recently reported acute infections or vaccinations. Only Caucasian adults living in Nashville, Tennessee, USA were represented among the donors. Blood was obtained by leukapheresis, after which PBMCs were separated by Ficoll-Histopaque density gradient centrifugation and cryopreserved in liquid nitrogen vapor phase. Analytical flow cytometry was used to check the purity and quantity of every magnetically sorted T cell population. Each sorted fraction had its genomic DNA isolated and then quantified by UV absorbance on a Nanodrop 2000c. This sample is drawn from a study of shared clonotypes between healthy human individuals (dated by TCRdb to the early 2020s). Study-level background: The cohort comprised two women and a few men aged 18 to 49 years. Libraries were prepared and TCR repertoires were sequenced by different laboratories using diverse techniques, in order to increase sequencing depth and limit assay-specific biases. Leukapheresis yielded between about 0.85 and 10 billion PBMCs per donor. Blood TCR repertoires of about 5 healthy adults were deeply sequenced to estimate repertoire size and the extent of clonotype sharing between individuals. For each donor, CD4 naive and CD4 memory were each given three plates, CD8 naive was given two plates, and CD8 memory was given one plate. The paper as a whole reports these results and caveats: Pairwise subsampling indicated that sequencing depth was expected to affect the degree of clonotype sharing among donors. When four donors were compared, the shared fraction of clonotypes was around 4.6% for naive CD4, more than 3% for naive CD8, roughly 2.3% for memory CD4, and under 0.5% for memory CD8. Naive subsets generally had larger estimated clonotype richness than memory subsets. Rarefaction of sorted-subset datasets indicated incomplete sequencing despite the large sequencing depth. Sampling was restricted to blood, and TCR repertoires in tissues likely differ from the TCR repertoires found in blood. Compared with non-shared clonotypes, clonotypes shared by all four sorted-subset donors had higher generation probabilities. Because the study included a small number of donors, the genetic and exposure-history diversity represented was limited.

From cysteine to phenylalanine, the CDR3 is 14 amino acids long. The entry retains the CDR3 DNA only, 42 bases that are in frame from base 1. V lost 5 bases and J lost 6 bases; the stretch between them is 16 bases long. The germline V gene provides CDR1 MDHEN and CDR2 SYDVKM. Using the deep immunoSEQ assay, multiplex PCR amplified TCR CDR3 regions from genomic DNA. Extracted genomic DNA from each cell subset was spread evenly across all wells of several immunoSEQ 96-well plates, with each plate serving as a replicate. For sorted subsets, each replicate PCR was loaded with approximately 0.2 ug genomic DNA, equivalent to roughly 30,000 T cell genomes. Purified libraries were quantified with a Qubit 3.0 fluorometer, sized on a Bioanalyzer 2100, and re-quantified with the KAPA Library Quantification kit. Every immunoSEQ 96-well plate was sequenced on a separate single-read 150-cycle Illumina NextSeq 550 flow cell. Under the source paper's analysis protocol: Because the immunoSEQ output held only junctional sequences and lacked quality scores, the filtering could not match the filtering applied to full-length reads. Sequences were annotated with PyIR, a Python wrapper for IgBLAST v1.9, and V/J genes and CDR3 were assigned using IMGT germline references. Any read was removed if the V/J assignment was weak (E-value above 1e-6), the CDR3 was missing, or the read contained stop codons, out-of-frame junctions, or ambiguous translated residues. V3J clonotypes were defined as sequences sharing an identical inferred V gene, J gene, and CDR3 amino acid sequence. The percentage overlap between two repertoires was calculated by dividing the number of shared unique clonotypes by the size of the smaller repertoire. Three approaches were used to assess repertoire richness: RTK rarefaction, the Chao1 estimator, and Recon v2.1 estimates of unobserved clonotypes. Generation probabilities for all TCRbeta clonotypes obtained by the gDNA method from a handful of donors were computed using OLGA. TCRdb retrieved this table from immuneACCESS and kept in-frame rearrangements only. Not all clones are present; in checked studies, unresolved V genes account for under half, and no reason is known for the remainder. For V, J and clone size, that table is used; D and trimming come from the DNA. Within this sample are some 1,900,000 clones, with approximately 95% of them counted one time only. The ten largest clones take up less than 1.5% of the sample.

Recombination joined TRBV28 with TRBJ1-2; the best D guess is TRBD1, with 5 bases matching. The sequenced sample was naive CD8+ T cells sorted from blood. In the paper's terms, the cell subset or site label means: CD45RA+CCR7+. The source is a man between 18 and 29 years old in good health. The DNA sequence reads TGTGCCAGCAGTCTGATGGGGGGTAAGGATGGCTACACCTTC. This gives the protein CASSLMGGKDGYTF.